The present T cell receptor (beta chain) was sequenced within a study of beta chain features in type 1 diabetes (dated by TCRdb to the late 2010s). For the study in its entirety: Mean age, gender distribution, total cell number and subset yield were not different between patients and healthy donors. Regulatory and stem cell-like memory subsets were obtained from only 8 patients and about 8 healthy donors, while naive and central memory subsets were obtained from all 28 donors. A total of 100 million to 140 million sorted cells were examined across all samples, and the number of cells per subset was strongly correlated with RNA yield. The study compared TCRB repertoires of sorted circulating CD4+ T cell subsets between recently diagnosed type 1 diabetes patients and matched healthy donors. The full study reports these points: Shorter templates might have been favored by PCR, but patient and control samples were amplified and corrected together, so both groups would have been affected equally by any skew. HLA sub-analyses involved small numbers of individuals, so any influence of HLA type on TCRB rearrangement remained unresolved. The naive, central memory and regulatory TCRB repertoires appeared to resemble one another more closely among patients than among healthy donors. Fewer insertions and more nucleotide deletions at VDJ recombination sites were observed in patients with type 1 diabetes, implying thymic rearrangement abnormalities. Type 1 diabetes patients showed a moderate but significant shortening of TCRB CDR3 length in all four CD4+ subsets. Sequencing cDNA rather than genomic DNA could over-represent highly expressing activated cells, although activation and CD3 levels did not differ between groups.

Comments on this clone: Its antigen is still unknown. No much larger clone is present one base from it, and per-base qualities are unavailable.

The CDR3, cysteine through phenylalanine, is 16 amino acids long. The read is trimmed to its CDR3 DNA, 48 bases read in frame from base 1. CDR1 and CDR2 were assigned from the germline V gene as MGHRA and YSYEKL. The junction shows trimming of 2 bases on V and 6 bases on J, and the gene matches do not reach 7 bases of it. The entire isolated RNA was reverse transcribed using the High Capacity cDNA Reverse Transcription Kit, and thus expressed TCRB transcripts were sequenced. Deep immunoSEQ sequencing was applied to naive, central memory and regulatory T cell samples, giving an average of roughly 3.6 million total reads per sample. Sorted cells were lysed in RLT buffer and RNA was extracted with DNase-treated RNeasy Micro or Mini kits, depending on cell number. Each cell subset was processed separately to prevent cross-contamination, with patient and healthy donor samples processed together. TCRB sequences were amplified from cDNA with the immunoSEQ multiplex PCR, producing 87-bp fragments spanning the CDR3 region. Amplicons were sequenced on the Illumina HiSeq platform. For the original study's pipeline: Synthetic template baselines were used to correct PCR bias computationally, reads within Hamming distance 2 were collapsed together, and singletons that could not be merged were discarded. By aligning reads against IMGT, V, D and J genes, CDR3 length, and insertions or deletions at six rearrangement sites were assigned. Within each subset, clonotype counts were normalized to the number of sorted cells before true diversity and Gini coefficients were calculated with the tcR R package. The overlap coefficient, calculated on TCRB nucleotide sequences, was used to quantify repertoire sharing. The source is immuneACCESS, and TCRdb retained only in-frame sequences with V and J called. Part of the clones is not carried over; for the studies checked, unresolved V genes explain less than half of this, and the remainder is unexplained. That table is the source of V, J and clone size, and D and trimming were worked out from the DNA. The sample yields 160,000 or so clones; less than 9.5% were counted once. Over 2% of the sample lies in the top ten.

A single peripheral blood draw of around 120 mL on average was collected from each donor into heparinised tubes. Naive, central memory, regulatory and stem cell-like memory CD4+ T cells were sorted on a BD FACSAria II using a panel including CD45RO, CCR7, CD25, CD127, CD95 and CD27. All sorted populations exceeded 95% purity. PBMCs were isolated right away by Lymphoprep density gradient centrifugation and were stained directly, without culture. So that batch effects would be minimized, each experiment stained and sorted samples in pairs, pairing one healthy donor with one patient. The V gene is TRBV4-1 and the J gene is TRBJ2-5, with TRBD2 matching 12 junction bases. What was sequenced was central memory CD4+ T cells from blood. This clonotype was sampled from a woman aged 18-29 years in good health. The CDR3 in this case is CASSQQPSGGAKTQYF. The DNA sequence is given as TGCGCCAGCAGCCAACAACCTAGCGGGGGGGCCAAGACCCAGTACTTC.